This TCR beta chain was captured in a study of OX40 agonist ivuxolimab in advanced cancers. As for the study in general: The treatment was a fully human IgG2 OX40 agonist, ivuxolimab.

Peripheral blood came from all dose cohorts at three timepoints. Regarding the study as a whole: Certain nonresponders likewise exhibited a low normalized T-cell clonal expansion. The expanded peripheral T cells' antigen specificity was not determined.

The germline V gene encodes CDR1 SGHKS and CDR2 YYEKEE (reference sequence). This CDR3 comprises 16 residues. V lost 2 bases to trimming and J lost 0 bases, with 13 bases between them. Points on this clone: Its antigen is undetermined.

Assay used: immunoSEQ multiplex PCR; TCRdb lists only in-frame clones, some missing. The top ten clones hold 25% to 35% of a sample with about 35,000 clones, about nine tenths of them seen once. This TCR came from an adult with an advanced solid tumor such as melanoma, head and neck, liver or kidney cancer. The specimen comprised CD4+ or CD8+ T cells sorted from blood, sampled in a trial of the OX40 agonist ivuxolimab. The chain is built from TRBV5-5 and TRBJ2-3; D might be TRBD2 (5 bases). The CDR3 coding sequence is TGTGCCAGCAGCTTCGGGGAGATTCCTAGCACAGATACGCAGTATTTT. The encoded protein is CASSFGEIPSTDTQYF.